Following are 2 T cell receptor beta chains from one sample sequenced in a study of blood T cells in healthy people across ages. Alongside a J-beta primer mix, a sample-barcoded 5' primer served in a second PCR lasting roughly 6 to 12 cycles. TCRdb re-derived calls from the 5' RACE reads in MiXCR, one entry per CDR3 protein. In the table there are fewer than 2,000,000 distinct CDR3 sequences, about 31% of which are singletons. Sequencing input: blood. The origin of the receptors is a woman aged 25-40 years in good health.

The J gene is TRBJ2-3, the V gene TRBV27; tentatively, D is TRBD2 (6 bases). Trimming took off 4 bases at V and 5 bases at J, with 16 bases between the two ends. The CDR3 has 15 residues. The germline gives CDR1 MNHEY, CDR2 SMNVEV (reference sequence). The CDR3 reads CASSSRLDRLDTQYF. The DNA for the CDR3 is TGTGCCAGCAGTTCCCGACTAGATCGTCTAGATACGCAGTATTTT.

This clonotype was detected a few times. V gene TRBV2 combines with J gene TRBJ2-5, with no clear D. The CDR3 spans 14 residues. Between the trimmed V and J ends, which lost 4 bases and 0 bases, there was a span of 9 bases. Germline values: CDR1 SNHLY, CDR2 FYNNEI. The CDR3 region is CASSVGLDQETQYF. In nucleotides, the CDR3 is TGTGCCAGCAGTGTTGGGCTGGACCAAGAGACCCAGTACTTC.